This T cell receptor (beta chain) is drawn from a study of Ad26.COV2.S vaccination and SARS-CoV-2 variants. Overall study: Once, or twice with 56 days between doses, Ad26.COV2.S was given intramuscularly. Study results and limitations: A substantial breadth of spike-specific CD8+ and CD4+ T cell responses after vaccination has been reported.

Treatment described: over 15 received Ad26.COV2.S at low or high dose, single or two shots; several received placebo; per-sample allocation not given. Sampling took place 63 days after the first vaccine or placebo injection. Only in-frame clones appear in the TCRdb table, and some are missing; sequencing was by immunoSEQ multiplex PCR. The sample includes a few hundred thousand clones, 80% to 90% of them seen just once. Concerning this clone itself: What it binds is not known.

Sequencing used peripheral blood, obtained in a trial of Ad26.COV2.S vaccine versus placebo. This TCR was sampled from a person between 18 and 65 years old who received the Ad26.COV2.S COVID-19 vaccine or a placebo.

This CDR3 reads CSVEIWGGGYTF. Here the CDR3 DNA reads TGCAGCGTTGAAATCTGGGGCGGGGGCTACACCTTC. The rearrangement links TRBV29-1 to TRBJ1-2; TRBD1 is a possible D gene (5 bases). The CDR3 is 12 residues long. CDR1 SQVTM and CDR2 ANQGSEA come from the germline V gene. V shed 2 bases and J shed 8 bases, with 12 bases lying between them.